The subject of this entry is one TCR beta chain. V was shortened by 3 bases and J by 0 bases, with 12 bases between the two germline ends. In germline, CDR1 is SGHRS, CDR2 YFSETQ. CDR3 length equals 15 residues. Generated by immunoSEQ multiplex PCR, the TCRdb table keeps only in-frame clones and is missing some. In the table there are roughly 99,000 clones, roughly 87% of which are singletons. The record originates from a study of T cell responses to AZD1222 COVID-19 vaccine. This TCR derives from an adult in good health. The material sequenced was peripheral blood, taken on day 0 of AZD1222 vaccination. V and J are TRBV5-1 and TRBJ1-2; D perhaps matches TRBD1 (5 bases). In DNA, the CDR3 is TGCGCCAGCAGCTCGGGGATGGGACCTAACTATGGCTACACCTTC. Its protein product is CASSSGMGPNYGYTF.